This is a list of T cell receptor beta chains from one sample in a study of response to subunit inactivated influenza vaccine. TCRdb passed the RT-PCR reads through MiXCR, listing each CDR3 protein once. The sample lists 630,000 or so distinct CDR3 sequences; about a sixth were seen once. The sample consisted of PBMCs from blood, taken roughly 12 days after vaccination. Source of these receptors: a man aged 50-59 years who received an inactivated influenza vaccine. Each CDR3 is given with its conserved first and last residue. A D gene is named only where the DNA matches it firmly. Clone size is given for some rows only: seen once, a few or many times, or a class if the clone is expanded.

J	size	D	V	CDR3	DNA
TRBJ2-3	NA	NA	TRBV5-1	CASSLSNVLDTQYF	TGCGCCAGCAGCTTGTCAAACGTTCTGGATACGCAGTATTTT
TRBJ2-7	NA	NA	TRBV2	CASSDLVEATYEQYF	TGTGCCAGCAGCGACCTAGTGGAGGCCACCTACGAGCAGTACTTC
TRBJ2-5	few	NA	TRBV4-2	CASSQDNQETQYF	TGTGCCAGCAGCCAAGATAACCAAGAGACCCAGTACTTC
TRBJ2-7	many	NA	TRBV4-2	CASSQDPGKVYEQYF	TGTGCCAGCAGCCAAGACCCAGGGAAAGTCTACGAGCAGTACTTC
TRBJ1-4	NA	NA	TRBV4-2	CASSQETPTYNEKLFF	TGTGCCAGCAGCCAAGAAACGCCCACCTATAATGAAAAACTGTTTTTT
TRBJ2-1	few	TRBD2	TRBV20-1	CSARRLLAGGPSSSYNEQFF	TGCAGTGCTAGAAGACTCCTAGCGGGAGGGCCCTCGAGCTCCTACAATGAGCAGTTCTTC
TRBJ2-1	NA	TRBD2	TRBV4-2	CASSQDFGGTSSHYEQFF	TGTGCCAGCAGCCAAGATTTTGGGGGGACTAGCAGTCATTATGAGCAGTTCTTC
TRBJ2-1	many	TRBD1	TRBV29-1	CSGRDRGLYNEQFF	TGCAGCGGTCGCGACAGGGGGTTATACAATGAGCAGTTCTTC
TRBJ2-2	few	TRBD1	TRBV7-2	CASSAGQGNTGELFF	TGTGCCAGCAGCGCTGGACAGGGCAACACCGGGGAGCTGTTTTTT
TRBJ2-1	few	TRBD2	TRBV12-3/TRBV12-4	CASSPGGAPYNEQFF	TGTGCCAGCAGCCCCGGGGGGGCACCCTACAATGAGCAGTTCTTC
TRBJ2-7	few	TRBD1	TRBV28	CASSPQGESYEQYF	TGTGCCAGCAGCCCTCAGGGGGAGTCCTACGAGCAGTACTTC
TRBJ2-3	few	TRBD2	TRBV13	CASSLGRPLRGGLTDTQYF	TGTGCCAGCAGCTTAGGCAGGCCTTTGCGGGGGGGCCTCACAGATACGCAGTATTTT
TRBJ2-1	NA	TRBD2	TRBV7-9	CASSLAGGLWNEQFF	TGTGCCAGCAGCCTAGCGGGGGGCCTTTGGAATGAGCAGTTCTTC
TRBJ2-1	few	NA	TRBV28	CASTDVHEQFF	TGTGCCAGCACCGACGTGCATGAGCAGTTCTTC
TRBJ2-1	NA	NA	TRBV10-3	CAISDALAQIYNEQFF	TGTGCCATCAGCGACGCTCTGGCACAAATCTACAATGAGCAGTTCTTC
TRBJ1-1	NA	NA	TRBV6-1	CASSGGARTEAFF	TGTGCCAGCAGCGGGGGGGCGCGTACTGAAGCTTTCTTT
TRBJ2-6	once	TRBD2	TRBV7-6	CASSLVPGGTGANVLTF	TGTGCCAGCAGCTTAGTCCCCGGGGGGACCGGGGCCAACGTCCTGACTTTC
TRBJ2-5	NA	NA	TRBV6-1	CASTSLGAGSEETQYF	TGTGCCAGCACCTCCTTAGGGGCCGGCTCCGAAGAGACCCAGTACTTC
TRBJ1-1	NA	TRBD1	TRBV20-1	CSAPQGARSEAFF	TGCAGTGCTCCACAGGGGGCCAGGTCTGAAGCTTTCTTT
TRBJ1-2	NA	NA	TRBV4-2	CASSQGRGEDSYGYTF	TGTGCCAGCAGCCAAGGCAGGGGAGAGGACAGCTATGGCTACACCTTC
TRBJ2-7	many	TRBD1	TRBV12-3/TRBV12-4	CASSGGTGSAYEQYF	TGTGCCAGCAGTGGAGGGACAGGATCGGCGTACGAGCAGTACTTC
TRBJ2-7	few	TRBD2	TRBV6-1	CASSRGLALPYEQYF	TGTGCCAGCAGCCGGGGACTAGCGTTACCCTACGAGCAGTACTTC
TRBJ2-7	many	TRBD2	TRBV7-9	CASSISTSGSSPSQQYF	TGTGCCAGCAGCATCTCCACTAGCGGGAGTTCCCCTAGCCAGCAGTACTTC
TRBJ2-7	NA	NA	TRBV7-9	CASSVDSGREQYF	TGTGCCAGCAGCGTAGACAGCGGAAGGGAGCAGTACTTC
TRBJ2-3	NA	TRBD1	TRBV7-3	CASSLTRTGGRDTQYF	TGTGCCAGCAGCTTGACCCGGACAGGGGGACGAGATACGCAGTATTTT
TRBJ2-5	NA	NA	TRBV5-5	CASSLERRRGETQYF	TGTGCCAGCAGCTTGGAACGTAGAAGGGGAGAGACCCAGTACTTC
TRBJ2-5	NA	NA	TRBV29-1	CSVAYQGSTQYF	TGCAGCGTCGCCTATCAGGGGTCGACCCAGTACTTC
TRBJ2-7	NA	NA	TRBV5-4	CASSLVPESSYEQYF	TGTGCCAGCAGCTTGGTCCCAGAGTCATCCTACGAGCAGTACTTC
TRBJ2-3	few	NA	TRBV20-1	CSARDRQPLTDTQYF	TGCAGTGCTAGAGATAGGCAGCCTCTCACAGATACGCAGTATTTT
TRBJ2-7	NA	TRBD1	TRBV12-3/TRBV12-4	CASSLPGGDEQYF	TGTGCCAGCAGTTTACCAGGGGGCGACGAGCAGTACTTC
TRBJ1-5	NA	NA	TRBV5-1	CASSLGDRRMGNQPQHF	TGCGCCAGCAGCTTGGGAGACAGGCGGATGGGCAATCAGCCCCAGCATTTT
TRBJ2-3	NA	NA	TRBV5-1	CASSLVGIQTDTQYF	TGCGCCAGCAGCTTGGTAGGGATCCAGACAGATACGCAGTATTTT
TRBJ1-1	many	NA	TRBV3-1	CATQGTSGTEAFF	TGTGCCACCCAGGGGACATCGGGCACTGAAGCTTTCTTT
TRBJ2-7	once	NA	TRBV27	CATSPHHLHYEQYF	TGTGCCACCAGCCCGCACCACCTGCACTACGAGCAGTACTTC
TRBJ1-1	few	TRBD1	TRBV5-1	CASSTGTAGLMNTEAFF	TGCGCCAGCAGCACCGGGACAGCAGGACTCATGAACACTGAAGCTTTCTTT
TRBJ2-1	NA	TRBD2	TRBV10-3	CAIGTSGLGEQFF	TGTGCCATCGGGACTAGCGGGCTAGGTGAGCAGTTCTTC
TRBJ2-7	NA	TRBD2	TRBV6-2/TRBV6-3	CASRSHGTSYEQYF	TGTGCCAGCAGGTCGCATGGGACTAGCTACGAGCAGTACTTC
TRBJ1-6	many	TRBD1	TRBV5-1	CASSIKQGGKNSPLHF	TGCGCCAGCAGCATAAAACAGGGGGGGAAAAATTCACCCCTCCACTTT
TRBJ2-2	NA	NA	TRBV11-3	CASSSTFTGELFF	TGTGCCAGCAGCTCGACCTTCACCGGGGAGCTGTTTTTT
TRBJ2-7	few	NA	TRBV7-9	CASSPSWDYEQYF	TGTGCCAGCAGCCCTTCGTGGGACTACGAGCAGTACTTC
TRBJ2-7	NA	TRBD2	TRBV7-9	CASSLVRGRTTYEQYF	TGTGCCAGCAGCTTAGTTCGCGGGAGAACCACCTACGAGCAGTACTTC
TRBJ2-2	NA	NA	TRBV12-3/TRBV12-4	CASILGGGGELFF	TGTGCCTCTATCTTGGGGGGTGGCGGGGAGCTGTTTTTT
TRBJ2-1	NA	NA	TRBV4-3	CASSQDETINNEQFF	TGCGCCAGCAGCCAAGATGAGACTATAAACAATGAGCAGTTCTTC
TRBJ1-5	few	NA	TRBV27	CASSWGINQPQHF	TGTGCCAGCAGCTGGGGCATAAATCAGCCCCAGCATTTT
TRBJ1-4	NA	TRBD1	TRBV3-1	CASSPGTATGKLFF	TGTGCCAGCAGCCCCGGGACAGCGACCGGCAAACTGTTTTTT
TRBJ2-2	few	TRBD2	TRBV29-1	CSVAAGGPTGELFF	TGCAGCGTTGCCGCGGGGGGACCCACCGGGGAGCTGTTTTTT
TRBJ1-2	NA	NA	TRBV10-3	CAISESWYGYTF	TGTGCCATCAGTGAGTCCTGGTATGGCTACACCTTC